The 10 T cell receptor beta chains given below trace back to one sample, sequenced in a study of T cells in localized non-small cell lung cancer. The data were produced by immunoSEQ multiplex PCR, yet TCRdb's version contains in-frame clones alone and is incomplete. The sample lists about 53,000 clones, 80% to 85% occurring once. The sample here was peripheral blood mononuclear cells, taken before any cancer treatment. Receptors were obtained from a man aged 35 to 69 with stage III lung adenocarcinoma.

In its sample, this clone was seen once. The CDR3 loop reads CAGQGMNTEAFF. The CDR3 DNA is TGTGCCGGCCAGGGCATGAACACTGAAGCTTTCTTT. The chain has TRBV6-5 and TRBJ1-1; maybe TRBD1 (5 bases). V was clipped by 11 bases and J by 0 bases, with 10 bases between them. Germline V gene data show CDR1 as MNHEY and CDR2 as SVGAGI. This CDR3 has 12 amino acids.

The chain uses TRBV2 and TRBJ2-3, with D unclear. The CDR3 sequence is 14 residues long. Between the trimmed V and J ends, which lost 4 bases and 5 bases, there was a span of 13 bases. Germline CDR1 is SNHLY and CDR2 is FYNNEI. The CDR3 here is CASSVLNELDTQYF. In DNA, the CDR3 is TGTGCCAGCAGTGTTCTCAACGAATTAGATACGCAGTATTTT.

The rearrangement links TRBV7-3 to TRBJ2-2; 9 bases are a match to TRBD1. The CDR3 loop spans 16 amino acids. V shed 1 base and J 3 bases; nucleotides not matched to a gene: 3. Germline V gene data show CDR1 as SGHTA and CDR2 as FQGTGA. The CDR3, as DNA: TGTGCCAGCAGCTTAAGACAGGGGGGAGACACCGGGGAGCTGTTTTTT. As protein: CASSLRQGGDTGELFF.

This chain joins TRBV18 and TRBJ1-4; D is possibly TRBD1 (6 bases). V shed 4 bases and J shed 1 base, with 19 bases lying between them. This CDR3 spans 18 amino acids. Germline V CDR1 and CDR2: KGHSH, LQKENI. The CDR3 nucleotides read TGTGCCAGCTCACTGGAGGGGGATTGGAGAAGAACTAATGAAAAACTGTTTTTT. This translates into CASSLEGDWRRTNEKLFF.

The rearrangement uses TRBV30 and TRBJ2-7, with D hard to call. Trimming stripped 2 bases from V and 6 bases from J, with 11 bases between. CDR3 length: 12 amino acids. Germline lookup yields CDR1 GTSNPN and CDR2 SVGIG (reference sequence). The CDR3 bases are TGTGCCTGGAGTAAAGTTAGTCTCGAGCAGTACTTC. Translating gives CAWSKVSLEQYF.

The CDR3 DNA follows: TGTGCCAGTACCCTAAACGGGGGTCAAGGCCAGCCCCAGCATTTT. Protein product: CASTLNGGQGQPQHF. The V and J genes are TRBV19 and TRBJ1-5; D possibly corresponds to TRBD1 (5 bases). This CDR3 has 15 residues. Per germline, CDR1 LNHDA and CDR2 SQIVND (reference sequence). V was clipped by 7 bases and J by 7 bases, with 20 bases between them.

The genes are TRBV27 and TRBJ2-1; possibly TRBD2 for D (6 bases). The CDR3 sequence is 13 residues long. CDR1 is MNHEY, CDR2 SMNVEV, per germline (reference sequence). V was pared by 5 bases and J by 7 bases, with 12 bases between. The CDR3 loop is CASSLSGLNEQFF. In nucleotides, the CDR3 is TGTGCCAGCAGTCTTAGCGGATTGAATGAGCAGTTCTTC.

The chain links TRBV5-4 to TRBJ2-6; D possibly corresponds to TRBD1 (5 bases). The V end was cut by 3 bases, the J end by 1 base, with 17 bases between. Germline-derived CDR1 and CDR2 are SGHNT and YYREEE (reference sequence). The CDR3 covers 18 residues. CDR3: CASSSGHSGSSGANVLTF. Written as DNA, the CDR3 is TGTGCCAGCAGCTCAGGGCACTCCGGCTCTTCTGGGGCCAACGTCCTGACTTTC.

This chain connects TRBV7-9 to TRBJ2-7, with D hard to call. This CDR3 has 13 residues. CDR1 is SEHNR, CDR2 FQNEAQ, per germline (reference sequence). Trimming took 7 bases from V and 0 from J, leaving 10 bases between them. DNA for the CDR3: TGTGCCAGCAACCCAGAAAGCTCCTACGAGCAGTACTTC. Residues: CASNPESSYEQYF.

The CDR3 is CSVRGGVRTDTQYF. The CDR3 DNA sequence: TGCAGCGTTCGGGGTGGGGTAAGGACAGATACGCAGTATTTT. This chain uses TRBV29-1 with TRBJ2-3; D is perhaps TRBD2 (5 bases). This CDR3 has 14 residues. V shed 5 bases and J shed 3 bases, with 15 bases lying between them. Germline CDR1 reads SQVTM; CDR2 reads ANQGSEA.